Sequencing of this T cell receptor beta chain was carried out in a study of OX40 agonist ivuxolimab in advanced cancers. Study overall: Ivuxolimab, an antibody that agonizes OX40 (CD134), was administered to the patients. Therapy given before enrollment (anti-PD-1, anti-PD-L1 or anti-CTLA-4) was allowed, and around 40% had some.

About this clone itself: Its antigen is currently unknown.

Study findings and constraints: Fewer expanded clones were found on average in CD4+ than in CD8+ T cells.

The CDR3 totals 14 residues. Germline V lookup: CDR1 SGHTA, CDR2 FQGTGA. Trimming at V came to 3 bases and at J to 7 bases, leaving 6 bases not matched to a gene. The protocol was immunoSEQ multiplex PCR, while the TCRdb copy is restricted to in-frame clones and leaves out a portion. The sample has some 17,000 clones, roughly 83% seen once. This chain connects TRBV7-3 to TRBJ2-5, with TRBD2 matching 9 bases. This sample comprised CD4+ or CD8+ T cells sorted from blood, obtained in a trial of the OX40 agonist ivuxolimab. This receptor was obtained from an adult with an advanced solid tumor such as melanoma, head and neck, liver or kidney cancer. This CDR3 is CASSLKAGGGTQYF. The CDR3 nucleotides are TGTGCCAGCAGCTTGAAAGCGGGGGGAGGGACCCAGTACTTC.